A single sample is the source of the 19 T cell receptor beta chains below, sequenced in a study of technical replicates of blood from a handful of donors. The method was immunoSEQ multiplex PCR; TCRdb's version includes in-frame clones alone and lacks a portion of them. The table includes about 98,000 clones, approximately 94% detected once. The sequencing input was T cells isolated from PBMCs. The receptors come from a human donor in good health.

The chain couples TRBV7-2 to TRBJ1-3, with D possibly being TRBD1 (6 bases). The CDR3 spans 18 residues. V lost 2 bases and J lost 0, with 17 bases in between. CDR1 SGHTA and CDR2 FQGNSA come from the germline V gene. The CDR3 coding sequence is TGTGCCAGCAGCTTACAAGGACAGCTTTATGCCTCTGGAAACACCATATATTTT. This sequence encodes CASSLQGQLYASGNTIYF.

The rearrangement links TRBV5-1 to TRBJ2-7; 8 bases are a match to TRBD2. There are 15 residues in the CDR3. In germline, CDR1 is SGHRS, CDR2 YFSETQ. With 1 base clipped from V and 5 bases from J, the junction kept 8 bases outside the gene matches. CDR3 coding DNA: TGCGCCAGCAGCTTGTTCCGGGGGGGCGCGGACGAGCAGTACTTC. Its protein is CASSLFRGGADEQYF.

Remarks on this clone: One end of the junction is discordant with germline, which a read error may explain. This chain uses TRBV10-1 with TRBJ2-5, with 10 bases that match TRBD2. This CDR3 region has 17 residues. CDR1 is WNHNN, CDR2 SYGVQD, per germline (reference sequence). The CDR3 DNA is TGCGCCACCAGTATTAGCGGGGGGATGCCTGCCGGGGAGACCCAGTACTTC. Its translation: CATSISGGMPAGETQYF.

The chain recombines TRBV4-1 with TRBJ1-5; maybe TRBD1 (5 bases). The V end was cut by 0 bases, the J end by 3 bases, with 12 bases between. Looked up from germline, CDR1 is MGHRA and CDR2 is YSYEKL. The length of the CDR3 is 16 residues. Here the CDR3 reads CASSQDGGILNQPQHF. The CDR3, as DNA: TGCGCCAGCAGCCAAGATGGGGGGATCCTCAATCAGCCCCAGCATTTT.

The chain links TRBV7-2 to TRBJ2-5, with D possibly being TRBD2 (5 bases). This CDR3 is 15 amino acids long. Between the trimmed V and J ends, which lost 4 bases and 5 bases, there was a span of 17 bases. The V gene's germline CDR1 is SGHTA and CDR2 FQGNSA. CDR3 sequence reads: CASSSQTTRFETQYF. The CDR3 DNA is TGTGCCAGCAGCTCACAAACTACTAGGTTTGAGACCCAGTACTTC.

The chain couples TRBV10-3 to TRBJ1-5; 10 bases align to TRBD1. V lost 2 bases to trimming and J lost 6 bases; unmatched junction nucleotides: 1. The CDR3 spans 14 residues. In germline, CDR1 is ENHRY, CDR2 SYGVKD. The CDR3 loop reads CAISEGTGVQPQHF. DNA of the CDR3: TGTGCCATCAGTGAGGGGACAGGGGTTCAGCCCCAGCATTTT.

V gene TRBV10-1 combines with J gene TRBJ2-7, with TRBD2 identical over 10 bases. CDR3 length equals 14 residues. Germline CDR1 and CDR2: WNHNN and SYGVQD (reference sequence). J lost 2 bases, V lost 5 bases, and 3 bases had no gene match. CDR3 sequence reads: CASSSSGRAYEQYF. As DNA, the CDR3 is TGCGCCAGCAGTTCGAGCGGGAGGGCCTACGAGCAGTACTTC.

The chain joins TRBV7-8 to TRBJ2-5, with D perhaps TRBD2 (5 bases). CDR1 and CDR2 (germline): SGHVS, FQNEAQ. There are 14 residues in the CDR3. The V end was cut by 7 bases, the J end by 5 bases, with 17 bases between. DNA for the CDR3: TGTGCCAGCAAACTAGACCCCCCCACGGAGACCCAGTACTTC. Translating gives CASKLDPPTETQYF.

The chain combines TRBV5-1 with TRBJ2-3; 11 bases fit TRBD2. Germline V gene data show CDR1 as SGHRS and CDR2 as YFSETQ. The CDR3 is made up of 18 amino acids. With 0 bases clipped from V and 2 bases from J, the junction kept 8 bases outside the gene matches. CDR3 coding DNA: TGCGCCAGCAGCTTGGACGGCCGACTAGCGGGGTACACAGATACGCAGTATTTT. Translated, it gives CASSLDGRLAGYTDTQYF.

V usage is TRBV19 and J usage is TRBJ1-2; no clear D. This CDR3 is built from 11 residues. The V end lost 6 bases, the J end lost 6 bases, and 8 bases lay between the germline ends. Germline V gives CDR1 LNHDA, CDR2 SQIVND (reference sequence). CDR3 sequence: CASRSRDGYTF. CDR3 nucleotide sequence: TGTGCCAGTAGGTCGCGGGATGGCTACACCTTC.

The table lists this clone with a count of one. The genes are TRBV28 and TRBJ1-5; possibly TRBD1 for D (6 bases). CDR1 MDHEN and CDR2 SYDVKM come from the germline V gene. V was trimmed by 6 bases and J by 9 bases, leaving 12 bases between them. This CDR3 is built from 12 residues. CDR3 coding DNA: TGTGCCAGCAGCTACGGGGGGCGGCCCCAGCATTTT. It codes for CASSYGGRPQHF.

The V and J genes are TRBV19 and TRBJ2-3, with 9 bases that match TRBD1. This CDR3 is 16 amino acids long. Looked up from germline, CDR1 is LNHDA and CDR2 is SQIVND (reference sequence). With V trimmed by 4 bases and J by 0 bases, 5 bases remained unmatched. CDR3 coding DNA: TGTGCCAGTAGTAGAGGGACAGGGCCCAGCACAGATACGCAGTATTTT. This codes for CASSRGTGPSTDTQYF.

V gene TRBV11-1 combines with J gene TRBJ1-1; tentative D call: TRBD1 (6 bases). The CDR3 has 16 amino acids. V gave up 4 bases and J gave up 7 bases, with 22 bases separating them. Germline V gene lookup returns CDR1 SGHAT and CDR2 FQDESV (reference sequence). CDR3 bases: TGTGCCAGCAGCTCCTATTGGCCGCGGGGGCCGGGTGAAGCTTTCTTT. Translation: CASSSYWPRGPGEAFF.

The chain combines TRBV5-1 with TRBJ2-7, with 11 bases lining up with TRBD2. The J segment lost 3 bases and the V segment lost 4 bases, leaving 9 bases of the junction unmatched. From germline, CDR1 is SGHRS and CDR2 YFSETQ. The CDR3 is 16 residues long. CDR3 protein: CASSPSIAGGSYEQYF. In nucleotides, the CDR3 is TGCGCCAGCAGCCCCTCCATAGCGGGGGGGAGCTACGAGCAGTACTTC.

With respect to this clone: One junction end disagrees with the germline gene, perhaps due to a read error. The chain carries TRBV7-7 and TRBJ2-7; TRBD1 matches 7 bases. The CDR3 sequence is 13 residues long. From germline, CDR1 is SSHAT and CDR2 FNYEAQ (reference sequence). Here the CDR3 DNA reads TGTGCTAGCAGCTTCCGACAGGGCGACGAGCAGTACTTC. It specifies CASSFRQGDEQYF.

This chain joins TRBV28 and TRBJ1-5; 9 bases match TRBD1. Unmatched junction bases numbered 9, after V lost 6 bases and J lost 6 bases. The CDR3 length is 15 residues. Germline V gene lookup returns CDR1 MDHEN and CDR2 SYDVKM. The CDR3 reads CASRLRDRASQPQHF. As DNA, the CDR3 is TGTGCCAGCAGGTTGAGGGACAGGGCGAGTCAGCCCCAGCATTTT.

The V call is TRBV19, the J call TRBJ2-7; D might be TRBD2 (6 bases). This CDR3 comprises 17 residues. In germline, CDR1 is LNHDA, CDR2 SQIVND (reference sequence). V was pared by 1 base and J by 2 bases, with 18 bases between. CDR3: CASSIGGIGGTTYEQYF. The CDR3 nucleotides read TGTGCCAGTAGTATAGGGGGAATTGGAGGGACCACCTACGAGCAGTACTTC.

This clone was recorded only once. The chain recombines TRBV10-1 with TRBJ2-2, with 7 bases matching TRBD1. The ends lost 8 bases at V and 7 bases at J; junction bases unmatched: 13. This CDR3 has 15 residues. CDR1 and CDR2 from the germline V gene are WNHNN and SYGVQD (reference sequence). The CDR3 spells CASGRTTGSGGELFF. The CDR3 coding sequence is TGCGCCAGCGGGAGAACGACAGGGTCGGGCGGGGAGCTGTTTTTT.

The V and J genes are TRBV5-1 and TRBJ2-7; tentative D call: TRBD1 (6 bases). The CDR3 sequence is 16 residues long. Germline V CDR1 and CDR2: SGHRS, YFSETQ. Trimming stripped 4 bases from V and 0 bases from J, with 17 bases between. The CDR3 nucleotides read TGCGCCAGCAGCCCCTTTTCGGGGACAAGCTCCTACGAGCAGTACTTC. This gives the protein CASSPFSGTSSYEQYF.